The clone carrying this TCR beta chain came up many times. Its target is not known. The data belong to a study of regulatory T cells in long-lasting Graves disease. This CDR3 has 15 residues. Germline V gene data show CDR1 as DFQATT and CDR2 as SNEGSKA (reference sequence). V shed 4 bases, J shed 7 bases, and the junction held 12 bases outside the gene matches. Time point: newly diagnosed GD, antithyroid drugs for less than 3 months. After RNA was extracted from PBMCs, the TCR library was made from it. It was American Thyroid Association guidelines that determined Graves' disease diagnosis. Researchers made TCR beta libraries by using iRepertoire HTBI primers and running Arm-PCR on CDR3 regions. TCRdb passed the multiplex PCR reads through MiXCR, listing each CDR3 protein once. The table has about 540,000 distinct CDR3 sequences, approximately 12% seen once; the top ten hold 8.5% to 10%. Findings and limits, study-wide: Having only a small sample size may have limited accuracy. Repertoires from persistent disease leaned toward TRBV28, TRBJ1-2 and TRBJ2-5.

The same sample was also studied in work on T cells in Graves' hyperthyroidism and ophthalmopathy. From that report: The HTBI set primed first-round TCR CDR3 RT-PCR.

The chain combines TRBV20-1 with TRBJ2-2; TRBD1 matches 7 bases. The TCR was taken from a man younger than 40 with Graves disease. Sequenced material: peripheral blood mononuclear cells (PBMCs), taken at new diagnosis, from a patient treated with antithyroid drugs. CDR3 nucleotides: TGCAGTGCTACCATAACAGGGGTTGACGGCGGGGAGCTGTTTTTT. Its protein is CSATITGVDGGELFF.